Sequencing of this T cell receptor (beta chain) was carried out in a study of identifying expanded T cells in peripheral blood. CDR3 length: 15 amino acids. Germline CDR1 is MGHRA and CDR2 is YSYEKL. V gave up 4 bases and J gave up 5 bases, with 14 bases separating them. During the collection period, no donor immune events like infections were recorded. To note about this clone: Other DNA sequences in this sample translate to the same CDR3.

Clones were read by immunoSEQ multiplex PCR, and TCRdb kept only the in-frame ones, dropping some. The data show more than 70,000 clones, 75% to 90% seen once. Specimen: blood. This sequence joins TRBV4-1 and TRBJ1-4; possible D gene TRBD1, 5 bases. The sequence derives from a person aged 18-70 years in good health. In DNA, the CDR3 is TGCGCCAGCAGCCCCCCGGGCGAGGGGAATGAAAAACTGTTTTTT. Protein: CASSPPGEGNEKLFF.